These 28 T cell receptor beta chains were sequenced from one sample in a study of blood T cell repertoires in COVID-19. The protocol was immunoSEQ multiplex PCR, while the TCRdb copy is restricted to in-frame clones and leaves out a portion. The table has fewer than 70,000 clones, 89% seen once. Material: peripheral blood. These receptors came from a man aged 50 to 59 with active COVID-19.

The sample holds one count of this clone. This chain connects TRBV6-5 to TRBJ1-2; 7 bases line up with TRBD1. There are 12 residues in the CDR3. The germline V gene encodes CDR1 MNHEY and CDR2 SVGAGI. V trimming: 8 bases; J trimming: 2 bases; junction bases outside the gene matches: 2. CDR3 nucleotides: TGTGCCAGCGGGACAGACAACTATGGCTACACCTTC. This codes for CASGTDNYGYTF.

This chain connects TRBV2 to TRBJ2-3, with 12 bases matching TRBD2. Germline CDR1 and CDR2: SNHLY and FYNNEI. The CDR3 runs 16 residues. J gave up 3 bases and V 6 bases, and 7 bases lay outside the gene matches. This CDR3 is CASSQLAGGGTDTQYF. DNA of the CDR3: TGTGCCAGCAGCCAACTAGCGGGGGGTGGGACAGATACGCAGTATTTT.

The chain has TRBV19 and TRBJ1-5, with 8 bases identical to TRBD1. Germline V gives CDR1 LNHDA, CDR2 SQIVND (reference sequence). This CDR3 has 16 residues. The V gene end was trimmed by 5 bases and the J gene end by 2 bases; junction bases not matched to a gene: 8. DNA for the CDR3: TGTGCCAGTAGTCCCGAAGACAGGGGAGGCAATCAGCCCCAGCATTTT. This gives the protein CASSPEDRGGNQPQHF.

The chain combines TRBV7-2 with TRBJ2-7; D unclear. Germline CDR1 SGHTA, CDR2 FQGNSA. The CDR3 consists of 13 residues. The V gene lost 5 bases and the J gene lost 3 bases, with 11 bases spanning the gap. CDR3 in amino acids: CASSPNGFYEQYF. Written as DNA, the CDR3 is TGTGCCAGCAGCCCGAACGGTTTCTACGAGCAGTACTTC.

The genes are TRBV30 and TRBJ2-3, with 8 bases aligning to TRBD1. This CDR3 is 13 amino acids long. The V gene's germline CDR1 is GTSNPN and CDR2 SVGIG (reference sequence). V shed 0 bases and J 4 bases; nucleotides not matched to a gene: 0. The CDR3 nucleotides read TGTGCCTGGAGTGTACAGGGGGCAGATACGCAGTATTTT. It is translated as CAWSVQGADTQYF.

The table lists this clone with a count of one. The CDR3 loop reads CASRRQVTMSGANVLTF. The CDR3 coding sequence is TGTGCCAGCAGGCGACAGGTAACAATGTCTGGGGCCAACGTCCTGACTTTC. The chain uses TRBV5-8 and TRBJ2-6; maybe TRBD1 (6 bases). The CDR3 is made up of 17 amino acids. The germline V gene has CDR1 SGHTS and CDR2 YDEGEE. The germline V and J ends were trimmed by 5 bases and 1 base, with 16 bases remaining between them. Variable domain in full (rest from reference TRBV5-8 and TRBJ2-6): EAGVTQSPTHLIKTRGQQATLRCSPISGHTSVYWYQQALGLGLQFLLWYDEGEERNRGNFPPRFSGRQFPNYSSELNVNALELEDSALYLCASRRQVTMSGANVLTFGAGSRLTVL.

The chain is built from TRBV4-3 and TRBJ2-3; 9 bases are a match to TRBD2. V trimming: 4 bases; J trimming: 1 base; junction bases outside the gene matches: 3. The CDR3 loop spans 15 amino acids. Germline V lookup: CDR1 LGHNA, CDR2 YSLEER. The CDR3 nucleotides are TGCGCCAGCAGCCCTAGCGGGGTGCGCACAGATACGCAGTATTTT. Translation gives CASSPSGVRTDTQYF.

The V call is TRBV4-3, the J call TRBJ1-4, with 7 bases lining up with TRBD1. There are 16 residues in the CDR3. The V gene end was trimmed by 3 bases and the J gene end by 8 bases; junction bases not matched to a gene: 12. In germline, CDR1 is LGHNA, CDR2 YSLEER. CDR3 protein: CASSQDHGTVGEKLFF. The DNA for the CDR3 is TGCGCCAGCAGCCAGGACCACGGGACAGTTGGGGAAAAACTGTTTTTT.

The gene calls are TRBV4-1 and TRBJ2-3; 7 bases are a match to TRBD2. CDR1 is MGHRA and CDR2 is YSYEKL in the germline V gene. V lost 0 bases to trimming and J lost 5 bases; unmatched junction nucleotides: 8. The CDR3 covers 16 residues. CDR3 region: CASSQDWGGMGDTQYF. CDR3 sequence (DNA): TGCGCCAGCAGCCAAGATTGGGGAGGGATGGGAGATACGCAGTATTTT.

The DNA of the CDR3 is TGTGCCAGCAGCTTAGGAGGGCCTCCGGAAGCTTTCTTT. This codes for CASSLGGPPEAFF. The rearrangement uses TRBV7-9 and TRBJ1-1; unclear D gene. V lost 1 base and J 8 bases, leaving 11 bases between the germline ends. Germline V gives CDR1 SEHNR, CDR2 FQNEAQ (reference sequence). This CDR3 has 13 residues.

The chain links TRBV7-9 to TRBJ1-2, with TRBD1 matching over 10 bases. V was pared by 0 bases and J by 5 bases, with 15 bases of the junction left unmatched. Germline lookup yields CDR1 SEHNR and CDR2 FQNEAQ (reference sequence). The CDR3 length is 19 residues. The CDR3 loop reads CASSLASGDRGRRFYGYTF. DNA of the CDR3: TGTGCCAGCAGCTTAGCGTCTGGAGACAGGGGGCGAAGGTTTTATGGCTACACCTTC.

The chain recombines TRBV27 with TRBJ2-1; D may be TRBD1 (5 bases). The CDR3 consists of 15 residues. CDR1 is MNHEY, CDR2 SMNVEV, per germline (reference sequence). The V end lost 3 bases, the J end lost 5 bases, and 14 bases lay between the germline ends. This CDR3 is CASSFVQGLDNEQFF. The CDR3 DNA reads as TGTGCCAGCAGTTTCGTCCAGGGATTGGACAATGAGCAGTTCTTC.

The chain has TRBV2 and TRBJ2-7; TRBD1 agrees at 7 bases. CDR1 and CDR2 from the germline V gene are SNHLY and FYNNEI. Trimming cost V 7 bases and J 5 bases; bases outside gene matches: 8. The CDR3 is 13 amino acids. CDR3 nucleotides: TGTGCCAGCAACAGGGACAGAAACAACGAGCAGTACTTC. Its protein product is CASNRDRNNEQYF.

The chain combines TRBV3-1 (or the pseudogene TRBV3-2) with TRBJ1-4, with D tentatively TRBD1 (5 bases). V lost 4 bases and J 13 bases, leaving 13 bases between the germline ends. Germline assignment: CDR1 LGHDT and CDR2 YNNKEL (reference sequence). The CDR3 extends over 12 amino acids. The CDR3 DNA sequence: TGTGCCAGCAGCCCATTCGGGCAGGGACTGTTTTTT. Amino acid sequence: CASSPFGQGLFF.

V and J are TRBV5-1 and TRBJ2-2, with 8 bases aligning to TRBD1. The V segment lost 0 bases and the J segment 8 bases; nucleotides outside the gene matches: 9. CDR1 and CDR2 from the germline V gene are SGHRS and YFSETQ. The CDR3 loop spans 16 amino acids. Here the CDR3 reads CASSLAGQGATGELFF. The CDR3 DNA sequence: TGCGCCAGCAGCTTGGCCGGGCAGGGGGCAACTGGGGAGCTGTTTTTT.

The CDR3 reads CASSLGTGGVEKLFF. The CDR3 DNA is TGTGCCAGCTCACTCGGGACAGGCGGGGTTGAAAAACTGTTTTTT. This sequence joins TRBV18 and TRBJ1-4; 8 bases agree with TRBD1. The CDR3 runs 15 residues. V lost 4 bases and J lost 7; bases outside the gene matches: 8. Germline CDR1 and CDR2: KGHSH and LQKENI.

V and J are TRBV7-2 and TRBJ1-5; 11 nucleotides match TRBD1. The CDR3 contains 15 residues. Germline CDR1 and CDR2: SGHTA and FQGNSA. V shed 2 bases and J 6 bases; nucleotides not matched to a gene: 3. The CDR3 region is CASSLRGQGVQPQHF. CDR3 DNA sequence: TGTGCCAGCAGCTTAAGGGGACAGGGGGTTCAGCCCCAGCATTTT.

The gene calls are TRBV5-8 and TRBJ1-4; 10 bases align to TRBD1. The ends lost 4 bases at V and 4 bases at J; junction bases unmatched: 7. Germline V CDR1 and CDR2: SGHTS, YDEGEE. There are 16 residues in the CDR3. DNA for the CDR3: TGTGCCAGCAGCGCCGGGACAGGGGCCCTTAATGAAAAACTGTTTTTT. Amino acid sequence: CASSAGTGALNEKLFF.

This CDR3 is CASSLDGLAAQHF. CDR3 DNA sequence: TGTGCCAGCAGCTTAGACGGACTGGCGGCCCAGCATTTT. The chain combines TRBV7-2 with TRBJ1-5; D not resolved. This CDR3 spans 13 amino acids. Between the trimmed V and J ends, which lost 1 base and 11 bases, there was a span of 12 bases. CDR1 is SGHTA and CDR2 is FQGNSA in the germline V gene. The full variable domain, rest sourced from reference TRBV7-2 and TRBJ1-5, is GAGVSQSPSNKVTEKGKDVELRCDPISGHTALYWYRQSLGQGLEFLIYFQGNSAPDKSGLPSDRFSAERTGGSVSTLTIQRTQQEDSAVYLCASSLDGLAAQHFGDGTRLSIL.

The rearrangement links TRBV18 to TRBJ2-3, with TRBD1 as a possible D gene (6 bases). The CDR3 runs to 15 residues. The V end was cut by 3 bases, the J end by 5 bases, with 15 bases between. Per germline, CDR1 KGHSH and CDR2 LQKENI. This CDR3 reads CASSPGQGTGDTQYF. CDR3 sequence (DNA): TGTGCCAGCTCACCGGGGCAGGGGACCGGAGATACGCAGTATTTT.

The genes are TRBV4-1 and TRBJ2-2, with TRBD1 as a possible D gene (6 bases). This CDR3 spans 15 amino acids. Germline values: CDR1 MGHRA, CDR2 YSYEKL. Deletions cut 0 bases from V and 7 bases from J, with 12 bases between. The CDR3: CASSQEWGRDGELFF. The CDR3 nucleotides read TGCGCCAGCAGCCAAGAGTGGGGGCGAGACGGGGAGCTGTTTTTT.

The chain uses TRBV5-1 and TRBJ2-5; 8 bases are a match to TRBD2. V shed 5 bases, J shed 5 bases, and the junction held 8 bases outside the gene matches. CDR3 length: 14 amino acids. Germline CDR1 SGHRS, CDR2 YFSETQ. The CDR3 region has the DNA TGCGCCAGCAGGCCGGGGGGGCCGGGGGAGACCCAGTACTTC. This translates into CASRPGGPGETQYF.

This rearrangement joins TRBV2 to TRBJ2-5, with TRBD2 matching 7 bases. The CDR3 loop spans 15 amino acids. Germline V lookup: CDR1 SNHLY, CDR2 FYNNEI. The junction had 8 bases not matched to a gene; V was cut back by 6 bases and J by 1 base. The chain's CDR3 is CASREQTSTQETQYF. The CDR3 DNA is TGTGCCAGCAGAGAACAGACTAGCACCCAAGAGACCCAGTACTTC. The variable domain in full, with the rest retrieved from reference TRBV2 and TRBJ2-5, is EPEVTQTPSHQVTQMGQEVILRCVPISNHLYFYWYRQILGQKVEFLVSFYNNEISEKSEIFDDQFSVERPDGSNFTLKIRSTKLEDSAMYFCASREQTSTQETQYFGPGTRLLVL.

The chain is built from TRBV5-1 and TRBJ2-5, with D possibly being TRBD2 (6 bases). Germline V gene sequence: CDR1 SGHRS, CDR2 YFSETQ. The CDR3 sequence is 15 residues long. V shed 0 bases and J shed 1 base, with 10 bases lying between them. The CDR3 DNA is TGCGCCAGCAGCTTGGTCGGGAGCCCCCAAGAGACCCAGTACTTC. It encodes CASSLVGSPQETQYF.

The CDR3 nucleotides read TGCAGTGCTAGAGCGGACAATGAGCAGTTCTTC. Encoded protein: CSARADNEQFF. J is TRBJ2-1 and V is TRBV20-1, with no clear D. Looked up from germline, CDR1 is DFQATT and CDR2 is SNEGSKA (reference sequence). This CDR3 is built from 11 residues. Trimming cost V 1 base and J 5 bases, with 3 bases left between them.

This clone was detected once. The chain is built from TRBV10-3 and TRBJ1-5, with 7 bases that match TRBD1. The CDR3 sequence is 17 residues long. Per the germline V gene, CDR1 is ENHRY and CDR2 is SYGVKD. Germline trimming cut 2 bases from V and 1 base from J; bases unmatched to any gene: 8. The CDR3 DNA reads TGTGCCATCAGTGAGGCGACAGGGTCGGGAAGCAATCAGCCCCAGCATTTT. Translated, it gives CAISEATGSGSNQPQHF.

This clone was seen once. CDR3 region: CASSESRGGLYTDTQYF. The CDR3 nucleotides are TGTGCCAGCAGCGAGAGCCGAGGTGGACTTTACACAGATACGCAGTATTTT. This chain uses TRBV9 with TRBJ2-3; tentative D call: TRBD2 (5 bases). CDR1 and CDR2 from the germline V gene are SGDLS and YYNGEE. V lost 3 bases to trimming and J lost 2 bases, with 19 bases between them. The CDR3 extends over 17 amino acids.

The chain links TRBV30 to TRBJ2-1; D gene ambiguous. The CDR3 loop spans 14 amino acids. CDR1 is GTSNPN and CDR2 is SVGIG in the germline V gene (reference sequence). The ends were cut back, 2 bases at V and 7 bases at J, with 15 bases in the middle. The CDR3 loop reads CAWSSGDLGNEQFF. The CDR3 nucleotides are TGTGCCTGGAGTTCCGGAGATTTAGGAAATGAGCAGTTCTTC.